This T cell receptor beta chain was recovered during a study of long-term antiretroviral therapy in people with HIV. Whole-study context: The earliest specimens came about a decade ahead of the 2015 immediate-ART recommendation. General study points: Clones that had undergone expansion before ART dominated the repertoire at all time points.

From germline, CDR1 is SGHRS and CDR2 YFSETQ. The ends lost 4 bases at V and 2 bases at J; junction bases unmatched: 5. The CDR3 length is 16 residues. Sequencing used immunoSEQ v3.0 at survey level. The protocol was immunoSEQ multiplex PCR, while the TCRdb copy is restricted to in-frame clones and leaves out a portion. Found here are 30,000 to 40,000 clones, roughly 85% of them singletons; the top ten hold approximately 4.7%. In regard to this clone: Its antigen remains unidentified.

The clonotype was recovered from a man younger than 35 with HIV. Sequenced here: unsorted PBMCs, sampled approximately 3.5 years after starting antiretroviral therapy. This chain links TRBV5-1 with TRBJ2-2; 10 bases match TRBD1. CDR3 amino acids: CASSPDRGFNTGELFF. In DNA, the CDR3 is TGCGCCAGCAGCCCGGACAGGGGGTTCAACACCGGGGAGCTGTTTTTT.